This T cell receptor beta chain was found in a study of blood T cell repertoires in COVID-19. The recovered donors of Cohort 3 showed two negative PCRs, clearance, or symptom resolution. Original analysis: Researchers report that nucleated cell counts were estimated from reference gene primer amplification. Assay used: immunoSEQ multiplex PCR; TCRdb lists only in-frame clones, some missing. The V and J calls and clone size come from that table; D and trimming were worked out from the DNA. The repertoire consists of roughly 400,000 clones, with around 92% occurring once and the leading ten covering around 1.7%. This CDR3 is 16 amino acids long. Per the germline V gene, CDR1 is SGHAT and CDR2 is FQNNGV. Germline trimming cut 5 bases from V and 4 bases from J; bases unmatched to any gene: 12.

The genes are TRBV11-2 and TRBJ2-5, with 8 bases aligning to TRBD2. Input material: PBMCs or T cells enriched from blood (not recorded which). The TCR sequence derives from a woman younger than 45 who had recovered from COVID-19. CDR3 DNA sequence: TGTGCCAGCAGCATAACATCAACTAGCGGAGGAGAGACCCAGTACTTC. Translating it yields CASSITSTSGGETQYF.